Below, 17 T cell receptor beta chains from the same sample are listed, as sequenced in a study of T cell clusters in autoimmune cytopenias. TRB amplification used roughly 250 ng of peripheral blood genomic DNA. One tube held mixed TRB-A and TRB-B primer pools for touch-down PCR. TCRdb re-called the multiplex PCR reads; one entry per CDR3 protein, DNA not given. This sample's clone table lists approximately 11,000 distinct CDR3 sequences. These data also featured in a second study, about T cell repertoires in aging, cancer and after chemotherapy.

The sample was peripheral blood. The origin of the receptors is a human donor in good health.

The CDR3 loop is CAWISGNTIYF. The V and J genes are TRBV30 and TRBJ1-3. Looked up from germline, CDR1 is GTSNPN and CDR2 is SVGIG (reference sequence). The length of the CDR3 is 11 residues.

This clonotype is labeled medium-sized (0.01 to 0.1%) based on frequency. The chain combines TRBV19 with TRBJ2-3; the D call from TCRdb, TRBD2, cannot be confirmed without DNA. The germline V gene encodes CDR1 LNHDA and CDR2 SQIVND (reference sequence). The CDR3 has 17 residues. CDR3 sequence reads: CASSSWERALLGDTQYF.

The V gene is TRBV5-1, the J gene TRBJ2-2; the TRBD2 assignment by TCRdb is unverifiable without DNA. CDR3 size: 14 residues. Germline V gene lookup returns CDR1 SGHRS and CDR2 YFSETQ. This CDR3 reads CASSEGARSGELFF.

The V call is TRBV6-1, the J call TRBJ1-2; the D call from TCRdb, TRBD1, cannot be confirmed without DNA. There are 17 residues in the CDR3. CDR1 MNHNS and CDR2 SASEGT come from the germline V gene. Here the CDR3 reads CASRGLSDRHVLDGYTF.

The chain has TRBV19 and TRBJ1-3; TCRdb outputs TRBD1, but without DNA this stays unchecked. CDR1 LNHDA and CDR2 SQIVND come from the germline V gene (reference sequence). CDR3 length: 16 residues. CDR3 protein: CASSIAHRGPGNTIYF.

This chain connects TRBV12-3 or TRBV12-4 to TRBJ2-1; TCRdb names TRBD2, which stays unverified in the absence of DNA. The CDR3 sequence is 15 residues long. CDR3 sequence: CASRGGGPAGREQFF.

The genes are TRBV6-1 and TRBJ2-5. The CDR3 spans 13 residues. The germline gives CDR1 MNHNS, CDR2 SASEGT. CDR3 loop: CASRRGPQETQYF.

By frequency, this clonotype is medium-sized (0.01 to 0.1%). This chain joins TRBV29-1 and TRBJ2-3; TCRdb picks TRBD2, but there is no DNA to check that call. Per the germline V gene, CDR1 is SQVTM and CDR2 is ANQGSEA. CDR3 length equals 15 residues. The CDR3 sequence is CSVVRLGDGTDTQYF.

This chain connects TRBV12-3 or TRBV12-4 to TRBJ2-6. The CDR3 runs 19 residues. CDR3 protein: CASSFGSWLRSSGANVLTF.

This clonotype is identified as medium-sized (0.01 to 0.1%) from frequency. This chain uses TRBV29-1 with TRBJ2-5. The CDR3 loop spans 12 amino acids. Germline loops: CDR1 SQVTM, CDR2 ANQGSEA. The CDR3 here is CSVDPTLETQYF.

The rearrangement uses TRBV6-2 or TRBV6-3 and TRBJ2-7; lacking DNA, the TRBD2 call made by TCRdb goes unchecked. Germline CDR1 and CDR2: MNHEY and SVGEGT. The CDR3 spans 15 residues. The CDR3 sequence: CASSQSGRSVYEQYF.

The chain links TRBV6-1 to TRBJ1-1; TCRdb's D call of TRBD1 is untestable without DNA. This CDR3 comprises 15 residues. Germline V gene sequence: CDR1 MNHNS, CDR2 SASEGT. CDR3 loop: CASSDRTAPNTEAFF.

This sequence joins TRBV19 and TRBJ2-7. Germline assignment: CDR1 LNHDA and CDR2 SQIVND (reference sequence). This CDR3 is 13 amino acids long. This chain's CDR3 is CASSTGPPYEQYF. The variable domain in full, completed from reference TRBV19 and TRBJ2-7, reads DGGITQSPKYLFRKEGQNVTLSCEQNLNHDAMYWYRQDPGQGLRLIYYSQIVNDFQKGDIAEGYSVSREKKESFPLTVTSAQKNPTAFYLCASSTGPPYEQYFGPGTRLTVT.

This chain uses TRBV6-5 with TRBJ1-1. The CDR3 is 12 amino acids. CDR1 and CDR2 (germline): MNHEY, SVGAGI. The CDR3 is CASSAGGTEAFF.

The CDR3 region is CASSTLQGGVTGELFF. V gene TRBV5-4 combines with J gene TRBJ2-2; TCRdb's D call of TRBD1 is untestable without DNA. This CDR3 comprises 16 residues. Germline V gene data show CDR1 as SGHNT and CDR2 as YYREEE (reference sequence).

The chain employs TRBV6-2 or TRBV6-3 and TRBJ2-7; lacking DNA, the TRBD2 call made by TCRdb goes unchecked. This CDR3 contains 16 residues. Germline V gene lookup returns CDR1 MNHEY and CDR2 SVGEGT. The CDR3 is CATTGTSDGRSYEQYF.

This chain's CDR3 is CASSLWGSGSPLHF. The chain links TRBV28 to TRBJ1-6. CDR3 size: 14 residues. CDR1 is MDHEN and CDR2 is SYDVKM in the germline V gene.